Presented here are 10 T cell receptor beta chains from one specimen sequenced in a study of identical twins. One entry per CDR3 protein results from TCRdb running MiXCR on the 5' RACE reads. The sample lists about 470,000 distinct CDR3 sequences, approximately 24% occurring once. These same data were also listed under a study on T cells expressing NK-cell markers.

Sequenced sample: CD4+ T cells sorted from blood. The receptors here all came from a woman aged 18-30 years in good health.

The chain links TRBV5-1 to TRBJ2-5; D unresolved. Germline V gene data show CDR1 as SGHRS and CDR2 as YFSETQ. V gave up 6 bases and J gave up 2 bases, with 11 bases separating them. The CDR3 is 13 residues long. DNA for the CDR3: TGCGCCAGCAAGACACAGCCTCAAGAGACCCAGTACTTC. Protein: CASKTQPQETQYF.

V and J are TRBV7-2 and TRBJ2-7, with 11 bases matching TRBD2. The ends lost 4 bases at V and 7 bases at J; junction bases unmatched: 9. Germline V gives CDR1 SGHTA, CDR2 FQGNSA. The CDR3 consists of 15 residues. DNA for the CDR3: TGTGCCAGCAGCTCAACTAGCGGGAGATTGGGGGAGCAGTACTTC. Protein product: CASSSTSGRLGEQYF.

CDR3 coding DNA: TGTGCCAGCTCACCCGAGCGGCCCTACGAGCAGTACTTC. Its protein product is CASSPERPYEQYF. This chain joins TRBV18 and TRBJ2-7; TRBD2 is a possible D gene (5 bases). The CDR3 runs to 13 residues. V gave up 3 bases and J gave up 2 bases, with 8 bases separating them. Germline V gene sequence: CDR1 KGHSH, CDR2 LQKENI.

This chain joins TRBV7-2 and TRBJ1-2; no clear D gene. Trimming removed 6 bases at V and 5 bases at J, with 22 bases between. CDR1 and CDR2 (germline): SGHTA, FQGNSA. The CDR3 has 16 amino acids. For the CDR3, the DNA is TGTGCCAGCAGTCTAGGGCCCCGTCAGGCTTGGTATGGCTACACCTTC. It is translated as CASSLGPRQAWYGYTF.

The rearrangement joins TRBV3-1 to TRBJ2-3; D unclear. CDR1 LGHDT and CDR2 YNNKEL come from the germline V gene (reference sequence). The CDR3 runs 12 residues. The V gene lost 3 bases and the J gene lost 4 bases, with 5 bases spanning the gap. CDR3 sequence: CASSHLADTQYF. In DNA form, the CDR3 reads TGTGCCAGCAGCCACCTTGCAGATACGCAGTATTTT.

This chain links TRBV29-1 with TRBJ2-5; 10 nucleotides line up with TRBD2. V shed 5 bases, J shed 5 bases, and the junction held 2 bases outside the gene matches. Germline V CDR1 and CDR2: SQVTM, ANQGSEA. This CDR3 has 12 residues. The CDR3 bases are TGCAGCGTTAGCGGGGGGGAGGAGACCCAGTACTTC. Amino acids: CSVSGGEETQYF.

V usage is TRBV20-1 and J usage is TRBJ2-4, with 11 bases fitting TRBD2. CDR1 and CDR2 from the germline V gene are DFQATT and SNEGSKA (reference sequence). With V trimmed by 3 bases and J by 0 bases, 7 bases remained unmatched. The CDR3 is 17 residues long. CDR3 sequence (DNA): TGCAGTGCTAGCGTAGCGGGGGGGCTGGAAGCCAAAAACATTCAGTACTTC. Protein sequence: CSASVAGGLEAKNIQYF.

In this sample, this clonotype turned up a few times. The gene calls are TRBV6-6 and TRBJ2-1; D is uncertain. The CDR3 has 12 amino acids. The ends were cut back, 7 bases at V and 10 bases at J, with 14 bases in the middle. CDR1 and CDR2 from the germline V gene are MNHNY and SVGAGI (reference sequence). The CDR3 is CASNLPDEEQFF. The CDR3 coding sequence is TGTGCCAGCAACCTACCCGATGAAGAGCAGTTCTTC.

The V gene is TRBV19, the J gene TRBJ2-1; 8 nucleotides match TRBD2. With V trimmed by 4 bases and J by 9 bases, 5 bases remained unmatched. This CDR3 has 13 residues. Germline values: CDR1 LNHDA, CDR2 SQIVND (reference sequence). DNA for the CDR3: TGTGCCAGTAGTACTAGCGGGCGGGGTGAGCAGTTCTTC. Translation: CASSTSGRGEQFF.

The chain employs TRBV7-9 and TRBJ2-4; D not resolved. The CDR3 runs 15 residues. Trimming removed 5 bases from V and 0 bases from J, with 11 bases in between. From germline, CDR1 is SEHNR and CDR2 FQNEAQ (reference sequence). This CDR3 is CASSPGSLAKNIQYF. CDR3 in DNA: TGTGCCAGCAGCCCCGGGTCCCTAGCCAAAAACATTCAGTACTTC.